This TCR beta chain derives from a study of blood T cell repertoires in COVID-19. Overall study context: COVID-19 samples collected from the United States, Italy and Spain covered acute and convalescent phases. The analysed material was cDNA or gDNA that came from T cells, B-cell-depleted T cells, or PBMCs.

In the original processing: Cell counts per sample came from amplifying reference gene primers. Sequencing used immunoSEQ multiplex PCR; TCRdb keeps in-frame clones, though not all of them. D and trimming come from the DNA, and the V and J calls and clone size come from that table. The sample shows 120,000 to 150,000 clones, 88% of them seen only once. The CDR3 runs to 14 residues. Germline-derived CDR1 and CDR2 are SGHAT and FQNNGV. Trimming took off 8 bases at V and 4 bases at J, with 14 bases between the two ends. The receptor comes from a man aged 55 to 70 with active or convalescent COVID-19. The rearrangement joins TRBV11-2 to TRBJ1-4; the D gene is possibly TRBD1 (6 bases). Material for sequencing was peripheral blood. The DNA of the CDR3 is TGTGCCAGCGGGACAACGGGGAGTAATGAAAAACTGTTTTTT. It translates to CASGTTGSNEKLFF.